The rows below give T cell receptor beta chains drawn from one sample of a study of immune characterization of retroperitoneal liposarcoma. MiXCR, applied by TCRdb to the PCR reads, yields one record per CDR3 protein. The sample shows over 15,000 distinct CDR3 sequences, approximately 37% of them seen only once. Sequenced material: blood. The receptors derive from a male donor with retroperitoneal liposarcoma. CDR3s include the opening cysteine and the closing phenylalanine or tryptophan. Each record gives: D gene, V gene, J gene, clone size, CDR3 protein, CDR3 DNA. D genes are given only for firm matches. Clone size is stated in some rows and not others, as once, few, many or a class when expanded.

.,TRBV6-1,TRBJ2-5,.,CASSPGDNEQYF,TGTGCCAGCAGCCCGGGGGACAATGAGCAGTACTTC
.,TRBV7-8,TRBJ1-1,.,CASSKGVNTEAFF,TGTGCCAGCAGCAAAGGAGTGAACACTGAAGCTTTCTTT
TRBD2,TRBV6-5,TRBJ2-7,once,CASGPAGEPPYF,TGTGCCAGCGGCCCGGCGGGGGAGCCACCGTACTTC
TRBD2,TRBV27,TRBJ2-4,.,CASSLYSGLAKNIQYF,TGTGCCAGCAGTTTATATAGCGGGTTAGCCAAAAACATTCAGTACTTC
TRBD1,TRBV11-3,TRBJ1-1,once,CASSFSGQYTEAFF,TGTGCCAGCAGCTTCTCGGGACAGTATACTGAAGCTTTCTTT
TRBD1,TRBV27,TRBJ2-5,many,CASSLGTGISNEQYF,TGTGCCAGCAGCCTCGGGACAGGCATATCGAATGAGCAGTACTTC
TRBD1,TRBV7-2,TRBJ2-1,few,CASQTAPRGHYNEQFF,TGTGCCAGCCAAACGGCTCCCAGGGGGCACTACAATGAGCAGTTCTTC
TRBD1,TRBV4-3,TRBJ2-7,.,CASSRVEGQDFSYEQYF,TGCGCCAGCAGCCGAGTCGAGGGACAGGACTTCTCCTACGAGCAGTACTTC
TRBD2,TRBV7-3,TRBJ2-7,.,CASSSGQRELNEQYF,TGTGCCAGCAGCTCCGGCCAGCGGGAATTAAATGAGCAGTACTTC
.,TRBV7-3,TRBJ2-7,.,CASSPRPQREFYEQYF,TGTGCCAGCAGTCCACGTCCGCAGAGGGAATTCTACGAGCAGTACTTC
.,TRBV6-1,TRBJ2-3,.,CASSEVGGYSTDTQYF,TGTGCCAGCAGTGAAGTCGGCGGGTATAGCACAGATACGCAGTATTTT
TRBD1,TRBV10-2,TRBJ1-1,few,CASSAGQQVTTNTEAFF,TGCGCCAGCAGCGCGGGACAGCAAGTTACCACGAACACTGAAGCTTTCTTT
.,TRBV10-2,TRBJ1-6,.,CASRAPGLENSPLHF,TGCGCCAGCAGGGCCCCGGGGTTGGAGAATTCACCCCTCCACTTT
.,TRBV7-4,TRBJ2-1,.,CASSYGRDEQFF,TGTGCCAGCAGCTACGGTAGAGACGAGCAGTTCTTC
.,TRBV5-3,TRBJ2-5,.,CASRPNYGETQYF,TGTGCCAGCAGACCTAATTACGGGGAGACCCAGTACTTC
TRBD1,TRBV6-1,TRBJ2-4,.,CASSFRGQGDIQYF,TGTGCCAGCAGTTTCCGCGGACAGGGGGACATTCAGTACTTC
TRBD2,TRBV25-1,TRBJ2-2,.,CASRNIAGLWTGELFF,TGTGCCAGCAGGAATATAGCGGGGCTTTGGACCGGGGAGCTGTTTTTT
TRBD1,TRBV6-6,TRBJ2-1,few,CASSLVDRGQNEQFF,TGTGCCAGCAGTCTAGTCGACAGGGGGCAGAACGAGCAGTTCTTC
.,TRBV7-8,TRBJ2-2,.,CASSLRLARAGELFF,TGTGCCAGCAGCTTAAGGCTAGCTCGGGCCGGGGAGCTGTTTTTT
TRBD2,TRBV6-1,TRBJ2-1,few,CASSYSGTSGEQFF,TGTGCCAGCAGTTACTCGGGGACTAGTGGTGAGCAGTTCTTC
TRBD1,TRBV6-1,TRBJ2-1,few,CASSEGQGRLEETQFF,TGTGCCAGCAGTGAGGGACAGGGGAGGTTGGAAGAGACCCAGTTCTTC
.,TRBV27,TRBJ2-1,.,CASSPPGRDYNDQFF,TGTGCCAGCAGCCCCCCGGGACGAGACTACAATGACCAGTTCTTC
.,TRBV7-2,TRBJ2-1,.,CASSLDDNEQFF,TGTGCCAGCAGCTTAGACGACAATGAGCAGTTCTTC
TRBD2,TRBV6-1,TRBJ2-3,.,CASRNSGLHNEEFF,TGTGCCAGCAGAAACTCGGGACTACACAACGAAGAGTTCTTT
TRBD2,TRBV7-8,TRBJ2-7,.,CASSLGVETGGAQYF,TGTGCCAGCAGCTTAGGCGTGGAAACGGGGGGGGCCCAGTACTTC
.,TRBV12-3/TRBV12-4,TRBJ1-1,few,CASSFRQGGGENTEAFF,TGTGCCAGCAGTTTCCGCCAGGGTGGGGGGGAGAACACTGAAGCTTTCTTT
TRBD2,TRBV6-5,TRBJ2-5,many,CASSYRTSGRQETQYF,TGTGCCAGCAGTTACCGGACTAGCGGGAGACAAGAGACCCAGTACTTC
.,TRBV7-2,TRBJ2-1,.,CASRLTLTGNEQFF,TGTGCCAGCAGGTTAACCCTCACAGGCAATGAGCAGTTCTTC
.,TRBV6-1,TRBJ1-2,.,CASSERGWGKGYTF,TGTGCCAGCAGTGAAAGGGGGTGGGGGAAAGGCTACACCTTC
TRBD2,TRBV11-3,TRBJ2-1,.,CASSRGSREQFF,TGTGCCAGCAGCCGCGGGAGCCGCGAGCAGTTCTTC
TRBD1,TRBV7-2,TRBJ2-3,few,CASSWDGQGPQYF,TGTGCCAGCAGCTGGGACGGACAGGGGCCGCAGTATTTT
.,TRBV11-3,TRBJ2-6,few,CASSPVGLGANVLTF,TGTGCCAGCAGCCCCGTCGGCCTCGGGGCCAACGTCCTGACTTTC
.,TRBV6-6,TRBJ2-7,.,CASSYTAQSWFYEQYF,TGTGCCAGCAGTTACACTGCACAGTCCTGGTTCTACGAGCAGTACTTC
.,TRBV7-2,TRBJ2-2,few,CASSLVTNTGELFF,TGTGCCAGCAGCTTAGTGACGAACACCGGGGAGCTGTTTTTT
.,TRBV6-1,TRBJ2-2,large,CASSIKQGPGELFF,TGTGCCAGCAGCATTAAACAGGGACCCGGGGAGCTGTTTTTT
.,TRBV6-6,TRBJ2-5,many,CASSYSITEETQYF,TGTGCCAGCAGTTACTCGATTACGGAAGAGACCCAGTACTTC
.,TRBV6-1,TRBJ2-7,medium-sized,CASITGYPSYEQYF,TGTGCCAGCATTACAGGATACCCATCCTACGAGCAGTACTTC
.,TRBV6-6,TRBJ2-1,few,CASSYSSTGTYEQFF,TGTGCCAGCAGTTACTCGTCAACAGGGACCTACGAGCAGTTCTTC
.,TRBV7-8,TRBJ1-4,many,CASSPGGEGELFF,TGTGCCAGCAGCCCGGGTGGGGAAGGTGAACTGTTTTTT
.,TRBV6-1,TRBJ2-5,few,CASSWQGQETQYF,TGTGCCAGCAGTTGGCAGGGCCAAGAGACCCAGTACTTC
TRBD1,TRBV10-2,TRBJ2-2,once,CATRTGGTGELFF,TGCGCTACGAGGACAGGGGGCACCGGGGAGCTGTTTTTT
.,TRBV7-9,TRBJ2-7,many,CASSLVNSAGYYEQYF,TGTGCCAGCAGCTTAGTTAATAGCGCGGGATACTACGAGCAGTACTTC
.,TRBV7-2,TRBJ2-1,.,CASSLAATKFF,TGTGCCAGCAGCTTAGCCGCGACGAAGTTCTTC
.,TRBV6-4,TRBJ2-1,.,CASSDLRAVPYNEQFF,TGTGCCAGCAGTGACTTACGAGCGGTACCCTACAATGAGCAGTTCTTC
.,TRBV15,TRBJ2-1,.,CATSRHFGDYNEQFF,TGTGCCACCAGCAGACACTTTGGAGACTACAATGAGCAGTTCTTC
.,TRBV10-1,TRBJ2-5,.,CASSEIQAGTQYF,TGCGCCAGCAGTGAGATTCAGGCGGGGACCCAGTACTTC
.,TRBV12-3/TRBV12-4,TRBJ2-1,medium-sized,CASSLANPGEQFF,TGTGCCAGCAGTTTAGCCAATCCAGGCGAGCAGTTCTTC
.,TRBV6-6,TRBJ2-7,medium-sized,CASSYRGQSYEQYF,TGTGCCAGCAGTTACAGGGGCCAGTCCTACGAGCAGTACTTC
.,TRBV5-1,TRBJ2-3,.,CASTRQPGTDTQYF,TGCGCCAGCACAAGACAGCCCGGGACAGATACGCAGTATTTT
TRBD2,TRBV6-1,TRBJ2-7,many,CASSSVTSGHNEQYF,TGTGCCAGCAGTTCCGTGACTAGCGGGCACAATGAGCAGTACTTC
TRBD2,TRBV6-9,TRBJ2-1,.,CASGWSTGGSVSEQFF,TGTGCAAGCGGTTGGTCCACGGGAGGGAGCGTCAGTGAGCAGTTCTTC
TRBD2,TRBV6-1,TRBJ2-1,many,CASSETSLKQFF,TGTGCCAGCAGTGAGACTAGCCTCAAGCAGTTCTTC
TRBD1,TRBV12-3/TRBV12-4,TRBJ1-1,medium-sized,CASTPGQTNTEAFF,TGTGCCAGCACTCCGGGACAGACGAACACTGAAGCTTTCTTT
.,TRBV5-6,TRBJ2-7,.,CASYPRDTAYEQYF,TGTGCCAGCTACCCCCGGGACACCGCGTACGAGCAGTACTTC
TRBD2,TRBV10-2,TRBJ2-1,few,CASISGSMNEQFF,TGCGCCAGCATCAGCGGGAGTATGAATGAGCAGTTCTTC
.,TRBV7-2,TRBJ2-3,.,CASSSHADTQYF,TGTGCCAGCAGCTCCCATGCGGATACGCAGTATTTT
.,TRBV6-6,TRBJ2-1,.,CASSRTGLNEQFF,TGTGCCAGCAGTAGAACAGGGTTGAATGAGCAGTTCTTC
.,TRBV6-5,TRBJ2-1,many,CASSYSITEETQFF,TGTGCCAGCAGTTACTCGATTACGGAAGAGACCCAGTTCTTC
.,TRBV7-8,TRBJ2-1,medium-sized,CASSLGTNNEQFF,TGTGCCAGCAGCTTAGGGACTAACAATGAGCAGTTCTTC